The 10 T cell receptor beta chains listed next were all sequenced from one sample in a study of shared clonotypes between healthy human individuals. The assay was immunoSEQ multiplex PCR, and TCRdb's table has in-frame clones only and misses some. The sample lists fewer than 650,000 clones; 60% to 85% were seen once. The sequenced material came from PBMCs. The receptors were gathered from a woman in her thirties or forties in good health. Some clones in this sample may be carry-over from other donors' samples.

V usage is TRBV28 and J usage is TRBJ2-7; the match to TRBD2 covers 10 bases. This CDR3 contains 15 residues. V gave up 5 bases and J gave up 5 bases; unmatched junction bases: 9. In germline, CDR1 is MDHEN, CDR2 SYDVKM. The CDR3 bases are TGTGCCAGCAGTCCGTCGATAGCGGGAGGCCACGAGCAGTACTTC. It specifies CASSPSIAGGHEQYF.

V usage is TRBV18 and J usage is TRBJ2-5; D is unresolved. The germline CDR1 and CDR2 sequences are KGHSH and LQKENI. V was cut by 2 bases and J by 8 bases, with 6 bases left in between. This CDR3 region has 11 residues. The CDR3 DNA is TGTGCCAGCTCACCAGAGCGAACCCAGTACTTC. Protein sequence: CASSPERTQYF. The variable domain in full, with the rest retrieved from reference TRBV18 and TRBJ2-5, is NAGVMQNPRHLVRRRGQEARLRCSPMKGHSHVYWYRQLPEEGLKFMVYLQKENIIDESGMPKERFSAEFPKEGPSILRIQQVVRGDSAAYFCASSPERTQYFGPGTRLLVL.

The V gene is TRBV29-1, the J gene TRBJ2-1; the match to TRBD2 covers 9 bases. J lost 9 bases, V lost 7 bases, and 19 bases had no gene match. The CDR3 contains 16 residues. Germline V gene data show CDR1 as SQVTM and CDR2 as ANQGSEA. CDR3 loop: CSAVNTGRSLAGEQFF. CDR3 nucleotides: TGCAGCGCCGTAAACACCGGTCGCTCACTAGCGGGTGAGCAGTTCTTC.

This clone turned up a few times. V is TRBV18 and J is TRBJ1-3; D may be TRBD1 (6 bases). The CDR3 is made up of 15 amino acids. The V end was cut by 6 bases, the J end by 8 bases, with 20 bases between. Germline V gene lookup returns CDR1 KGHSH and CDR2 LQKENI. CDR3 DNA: TGTGCCAGCTCTCAACTCGGGACAAACCAAGACACCATATATTTT. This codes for CASSQLGTNQDTIYF.

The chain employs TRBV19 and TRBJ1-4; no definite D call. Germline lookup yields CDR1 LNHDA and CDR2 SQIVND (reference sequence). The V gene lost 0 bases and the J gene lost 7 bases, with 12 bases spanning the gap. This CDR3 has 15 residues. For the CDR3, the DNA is TGTGCCAGTAGTATAGATCAAGCACTACCTGAAAAACTGTTTTTT. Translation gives CASSIDQALPEKLFF.

The CDR3 DNA follows: TGTGCCACACACCCAACAGGGTCCGGGGAGCTGTTTTTT. Protein product: CATHPTGSGELFF. This chain uses TRBV5-4 with TRBJ2-2; D is perhaps TRBD1 (6 bases). Germline CDR1 and CDR2: SGHNT and YYREEE (reference sequence). The V end was cut by 9 bases, the J end by 6 bases, with 15 bases between. The CDR3 runs to 13 residues.

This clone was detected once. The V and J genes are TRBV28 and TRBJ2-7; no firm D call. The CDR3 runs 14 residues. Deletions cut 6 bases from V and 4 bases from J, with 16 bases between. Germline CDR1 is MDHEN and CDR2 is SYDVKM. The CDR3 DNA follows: TGTGCCAGCAGCTCTGGGCCTTTAGAATACGAGCAGTACTTC. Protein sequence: CASSSGPLEYEQYF.

CDR3 amino acids: CASSYGRAKGYEQYF. The CDR3 bases are TGTGCCAGCAGTTATGGGCGGGCGAAGGGCTACGAGCAGTACTTC. This rearrangement joins TRBV6-6 to TRBJ2-7; D is possibly TRBD2 (5 bases). The germline CDR1 and CDR2 sequences are MNHNY and SVGAGI (reference sequence). V was cut by 3 bases and J by 3 bases, with 15 bases left in between. The CDR3 runs to 15 residues.

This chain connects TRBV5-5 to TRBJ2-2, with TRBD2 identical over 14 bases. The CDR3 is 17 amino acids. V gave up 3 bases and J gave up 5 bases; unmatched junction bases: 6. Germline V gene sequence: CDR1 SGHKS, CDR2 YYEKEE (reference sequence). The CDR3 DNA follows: TGTGCCAGCAGCTCGGGACTAGCGGGAGTATTAACCGGGGAGCTGTTTTTT. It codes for CASSSGLAGVLTGELFF.

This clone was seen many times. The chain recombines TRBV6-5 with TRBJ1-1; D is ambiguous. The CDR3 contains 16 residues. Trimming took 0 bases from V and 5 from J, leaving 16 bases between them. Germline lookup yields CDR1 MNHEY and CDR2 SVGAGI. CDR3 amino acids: CASSYSIGVAGTEAFF. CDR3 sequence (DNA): TGTGCCAGCAGTTACTCGATTGGGGTAGCGGGGACTGAAGCTTTCTTT.